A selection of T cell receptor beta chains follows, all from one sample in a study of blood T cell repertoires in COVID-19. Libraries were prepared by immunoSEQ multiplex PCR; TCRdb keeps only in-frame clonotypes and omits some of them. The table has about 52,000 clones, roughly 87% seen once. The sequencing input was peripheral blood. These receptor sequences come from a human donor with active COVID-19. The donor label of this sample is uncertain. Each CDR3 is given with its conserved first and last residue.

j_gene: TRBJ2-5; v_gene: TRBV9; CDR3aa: CASSVGASGIQETQYF
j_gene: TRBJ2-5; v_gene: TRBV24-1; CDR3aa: CATSDFRGHIATGTQYF
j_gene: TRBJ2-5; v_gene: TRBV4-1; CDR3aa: CASSQAGGARGTQYF
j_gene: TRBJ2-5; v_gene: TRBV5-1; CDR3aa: CASIEASGGIGETQYF
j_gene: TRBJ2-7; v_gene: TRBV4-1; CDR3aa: CASSPDWGGSYEQYF
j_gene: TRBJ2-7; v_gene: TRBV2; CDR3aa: CASRWDRNMGYYEQYF
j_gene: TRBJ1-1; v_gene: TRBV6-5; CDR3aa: CASGQGLSGAFF
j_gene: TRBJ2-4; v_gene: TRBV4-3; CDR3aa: CASSQRRGGAGNIQYF
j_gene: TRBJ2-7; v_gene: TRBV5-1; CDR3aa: CASSLLDREPVTQYF
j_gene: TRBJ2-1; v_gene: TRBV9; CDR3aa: CASSVRGQGLGSYNEQFF
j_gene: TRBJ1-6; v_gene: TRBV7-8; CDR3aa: CASSSQTYNSPLHF
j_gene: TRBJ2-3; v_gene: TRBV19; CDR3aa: CGAGGTTDTQYF
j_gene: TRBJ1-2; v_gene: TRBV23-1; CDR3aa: CAGSHNRNTGQFPQGYTF
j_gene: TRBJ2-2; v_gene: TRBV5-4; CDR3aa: CASSLGLAGGANTGELFF
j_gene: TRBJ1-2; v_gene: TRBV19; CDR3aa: CASRIPGQYYGYTF
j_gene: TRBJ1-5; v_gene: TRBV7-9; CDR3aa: CASSLSTYEGQHF
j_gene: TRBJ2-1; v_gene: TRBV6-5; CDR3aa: CASTGRTGNEQFF
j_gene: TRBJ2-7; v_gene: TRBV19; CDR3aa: CASSIGERALYEQYF
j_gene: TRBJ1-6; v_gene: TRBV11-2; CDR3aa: CASSLSQKEKGAGHF
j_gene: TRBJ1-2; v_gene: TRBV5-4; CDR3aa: CASSGENYYGYTF
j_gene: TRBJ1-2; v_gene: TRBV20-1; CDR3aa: CSAAQIDGYTF
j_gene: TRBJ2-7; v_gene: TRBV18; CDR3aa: CASSPGTGRGLEQYF
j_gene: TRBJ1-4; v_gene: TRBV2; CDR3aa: CASTSLGGAEKLFF
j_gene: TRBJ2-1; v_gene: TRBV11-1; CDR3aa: CASSPGLRLYYNEQFF
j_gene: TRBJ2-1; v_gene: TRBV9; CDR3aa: CASSARAGGPVNEQFF
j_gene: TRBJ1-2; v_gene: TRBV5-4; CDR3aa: CASSLVGGANYGYTF
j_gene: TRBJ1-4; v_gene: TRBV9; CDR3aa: CASSALGGEKLFF
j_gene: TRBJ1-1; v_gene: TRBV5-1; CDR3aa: CASSLFHREGNTEAFF
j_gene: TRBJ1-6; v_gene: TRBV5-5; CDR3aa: CASSIQDRLNSPLHF
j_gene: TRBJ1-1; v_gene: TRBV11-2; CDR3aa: CASSLDLTTGRQAFF
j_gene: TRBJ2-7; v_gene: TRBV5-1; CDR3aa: CASSLAGTGGYEQYF
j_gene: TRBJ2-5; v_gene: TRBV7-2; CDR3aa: CASSQTRIRQETQYF
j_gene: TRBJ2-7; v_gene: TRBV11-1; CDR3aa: CASSRRDGEQYF
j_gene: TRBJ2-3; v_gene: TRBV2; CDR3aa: CASRAWGGVGTDTQYF
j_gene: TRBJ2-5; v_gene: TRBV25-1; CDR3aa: CASSVRDYQETQYF
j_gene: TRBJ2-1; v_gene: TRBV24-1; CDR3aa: CATSEGTGFNEQFF
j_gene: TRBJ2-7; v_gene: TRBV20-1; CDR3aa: CSASGTGGAIYEQYF